This is a list of T cell receptor beta chains from one sample in a study of cytomegalovirus exposure and HLA in healthy donors. Here immunoSEQ multiplex PCR was the method, and the copy in TCRdb shows in-frame clones only, minus some. The data contain approximately 220,000 clones, 70% to 80% of them singletons. The sample consisted of PBMCs. The receptors here all came from a man aged 35 to 55 in good health and CMV-seronegative. The CDR3 runs from the conserved cysteine through the conserved F or W. Fields, in order: V gene, clone size, D gene, J gene, CDR3 DNA, CDR3 protein. D genes are given only for firm matches. Clone size is shown for a subset of rows, as once, few, many or a class of expanded clone.

V: TRBV28
size: NA
D: NA
J: TRBJ2-6
DNA: TGTGCCAGCAGTCTTCGGAGCTCTGGGGCCAACGTCCTGACTTTC
CDR3: CASSLRSSGANVLTF

V: TRBV2
size: NA
D: NA
J: TRBJ2-7
DNA: TGTGCCAGCAGATTAGACGAGCAGTACTTC
CDR3: CASRLDEQYF

V: TRBV11-3
size: NA
D: TRBD1
J: TRBJ2-7
DNA: TGTGCCAGCAGTAGGGACAGGGGATCCTACGAGCAGTACTTC
CDR3: CASSRDRGSYEQYF

V: TRBV19
size: NA
D: TRBD2
J: TRBJ2-1
DNA: TGTGCCAGTAGCAATCCGGGACTAGCGGGAGTAACTGAGCAGTTCTTC
CDR3: CASSNPGLAGVTEQFF

V: TRBV29-1
size: NA
D: NA
J: TRBJ2-7
DNA: TGCAGCGTTGTTGACGGAACTATCTACGAGCAGTACTTC
CDR3: CSVVDGTIYEQYF

V: TRBV7-9
size: NA
D: TRBD1
J: TRBJ2-7
DNA: TGTGCCAGCAGCCCCGGGACAGCTACCTACGAGCAGTACTTC
CDR3: CASSPGTATYEQYF

V: TRBV4-1
size: NA
D: NA
J: TRBJ1-6
DNA: TGCGCCAGCAGCCAAGGCTCAGGGAACTCACCCCTCCACTTT
CDR3: CASSQGSGNSPLHF

V: TRBV2
size: NA
D: TRBD1
J: TRBJ1-1
DNA: TGTGCCAGCAGTCCCCGGGACAGGGCTCAAAACACTGAAGCTTTCTTT
CDR3: CASSPRDRAQNTEAFF

V: TRBV5-1
size: NA
D: TRBD2
J: TRBJ2-1
DNA: TGCGCCAGCAGCTTGGTAGCTAGCGGGGGGGCCAGTGAGCAGTTCTTC
CDR3: CASSLVASGGASEQFF

V: TRBV28
size: few
D: NA
J: TRBJ1-2
DNA: TGTGCCAGCAGCCGGGGATGGGGGGACTATGGCTACACCTTC
CDR3: CASSRGWGDYGYTF

V: TRBV7-2
size: NA
D: NA
J: TRBJ1-5
DNA: TGTGCCAGCAGCTTAGAGGGGGTTCAGCCCCAGCATTTT
CDR3: CASSLEGVQPQHF

V: TRBV5-6
size: NA
D: TRBD2
J: TRBJ2-1
DNA: TGTGCCAGCAGCGTAGCACTAGCGGGAGGAGGAGGTGAGCAGTTCTTC
CDR3: CASSVALAGGGGEQFF

V: TRBV6-1
size: NA
D: NA
J: TRBJ1-4
DNA: TGTGCCAGCAGTGAAGGCGGCACTCAGGGGGAAAAACTGTTTTTT
CDR3: CASSEGGTQGEKLFF

V: TRBV4-3
size: NA
D: NA
J: TRBJ1-1
DNA: TGCGCCAGCAGCCAAGAGGGAGGCATGAACACTGAAGCTTTCTTT
CDR3: CASSQEGGMNTEAFF

V: TRBV12-5
size: NA
D: NA
J: TRBJ2-7
DNA: TGTGCTAGTGGTTTGGTATCGACAAAAAATTACGAGCAGTACTTC
CDR3: CASGLVSTKNYEQYF

V: TRBV15
size: NA
D: TRBD1
J: TRBJ2-7
DNA: TGTGCCACCAGCAGGCGGGACAGGAAAAACGAGCAGTACTTC
CDR3: CATSRRDRKNEQYF

V: TRBV18
size: NA
D: TRBD2
J: TRBJ2-2
DNA: TGTGCCAGCTCACCAGTGCTAGCGGGAGGTGCGAACACCGGGGAGCTGTTTTTT
CDR3: CASSPVLAGGANTGELFF

V: TRBV7-3
size: NA
D: TRBD1
J: TRBJ1-4
DNA: TGTGCCAGCAGCCTGGGACAGGGGAATGAAAAACTGTTTTTT
CDR3: CASSLGQGNEKLFF

V: TRBV5-4
size: few
D: NA
J: TRBJ2-6
DNA: TGTGCCAGCAGCTTTACTTCCTCTGGGGCCAACGTCCTGACTTTC
CDR3: CASSFTSSGANVLTF

V: TRBV27
size: NA
D: TRBD1
J: TRBJ1-6
DNA: TGTGCCAGCAGTTTGGTAGGGACAGCTAATTCACCCCTCCACTTT
CDR3: CASSLVGTANSPLHF

V: TRBV4-3
size: NA
D: TRBD2
J: TRBJ2-3
DNA: TGCGCCAGCAGCCAAGATTGGCGGGGGGGGAGCACAGATACGCAGTATTTT
CDR3: CASSQDWRGGSTDTQYF

V: TRBV28
size: NA
D: NA
J: TRBJ2-3
DNA: TGTGCCAGCAGCTGGGCCGGGACTGGCACAGATACGCAGTATTTT
CDR3: CASSWAGTGTDTQYF

V: TRBV28
size: NA
D: NA
J: TRBJ2-5
DNA: TGTGCCAGCAGTTCGGAGCGGGAGACCCAGTACTTC
CDR3: CASSSERETQYF

V: TRBV28
size: NA
D: NA
J: TRBJ1-4
DNA: TGTGCCAGCAGTCTGGGGACACGGACGATTTTT
CDR3: CASSLGTRTIF

V: TRBV12-5
size: NA
D: NA
J: TRBJ2-6
DNA: TGTGCTAGTGCAAACTCTGGGGCCAACGTCCTGACTTTC
CDR3: CASANSGANVLTF

V: TRBV7-2
size: NA
D: TRBD1
J: TRBJ2-5
DNA: TGTGCCAGCAGCTTAACAGGGGGGGAGACCCAGTACTTC
CDR3: CASSLTGGETQYF

V: TRBV7-3
size: NA
D: NA
J: TRBJ2-2
DNA: TGTGCCAGCAGCTTAGGGGGAGGGAACACCGGGGAGCTGTTTTTT
CDR3: CASSLGGGNTGELFF

V: TRBV4-3
size: NA
D: NA
J: TRBJ1-2
DNA: TGCGCCAGCAGCCCCCATTCCCGGGGCTATGGCTACACCTTC
CDR3: CASSPHSRGYGYTF

V: TRBV9
size: NA
D: NA
J: TRBJ2-3
DNA: TGTGCCAGCAGCGTAGAATGGCGCAGAGGAGATACGCAGTATTTT
CDR3: CASSVEWRRGDTQYF

V: TRBV6-1
size: few
D: TRBD1
J: TRBJ2-7
DNA: TGTGCCAGCAGACTAGGACAGGGGCCTTCCTACGAGCAGTACTTC
CDR3: CASRLGQGPSYEQYF

V: TRBV4-2
size: NA
D: NA
J: TRBJ2-5
DNA: TGTGCCAGCAGCCCCACCTTTAGCGAGCGAGAGTACTTC
CDR3: CASSPTFSEREYF

V: TRBV10-3
size: once
D: NA
J: TRBJ1-5
DNA: TGTGCCATCAGTGGGACGGGAGCCGAAAATCAGCCCCAGCATTTT
CDR3: CAISGTGAENQPQHF

V: TRBV6-5
size: NA
D: TRBD1
J: TRBJ2-7
DNA: TGTGCCAGCAGTTACTCTGGGACAGTAAAATACGAGCAGTACTTC
CDR3: CASSYSGTVKYEQYF

V: TRBV11-2
size: NA
D: NA
J: TRBJ1-1
DNA: TGTGCCAGCAGCTTAGGCAGTTGGAACACTGAAGCTTTCTTT
CDR3: CASSLGSWNTEAFF

V: TRBV27
size: NA
D: TRBD2
J: TRBJ2-7
DNA: TGTGCCAGCAGGCGCGGCCTAGCGGGTGTAACCTACGAGCAGTACTTC
CDR3: CASRRGLAGVTYEQYF

V: TRBV6-1
size: NA
D: NA
J: TRBJ1-1
DNA: TGTGCCAGCAGTTGGAGGGACACTGAAGCTTTCTTT
CDR3: CASSWRDTEAFF

V: TRBV7-3
size: NA
D: TRBD2
J: TRBJ2-3
DNA: TGTGCCAGCAGCTTAATGGCTAGCGGGGGTCCAGATACGCAGTATTTT
CDR3: CASSLMASGGPDTQYF

V: TRBV10-3
size: NA
D: NA
J: TRBJ2-7
DNA: TGTGCCACACGCCCGGGCTTCGATATGACAGGAGTCTCCTACGAGCAGTACTTC
CDR3: CATRPGFDMTGVSYEQYF

V: TRBV14
size: NA
D: NA
J: TRBJ1-6
DNA: TGTGCCAGCAGCCAACATAACAAGAATTCACCCCTCCACTTT
CDR3: CASSQHNKNSPLHF

V: TRBV6-6
size: NA
D: TRBD1
J: TRBJ1-3
DNA: TGTGCCAGCAGCCCCGGGACAGGTGGAAACACCATATATTTT
CDR3: CASSPGTGGNTIYF

V: TRBV7-2
size: NA
D: NA
J: TRBJ2-1
DNA: TGTGCCAGCAGCTTAGACTCTATTTCGAGCTCCTACAATGAGCAGTTCTTC
CDR3: CASSLDSISSSYNEQFF

V: TRBV19
size: once
D: NA
J: TRBJ2-3
DNA: TGTGCCAGTATGCTGGGCTCGAACACAGATACGCAGTATTTT
CDR3: CASMLGSNTDTQYF

V: TRBV4-3
size: NA
D: NA
J: TRBJ2-2
DNA: TGCGCCAGCAGCCAATCGTCAGGGTTCACCGGGGAGCTGTTTTTT
CDR3: CASSQSSGFTGELFF

V: TRBV6-1
size: NA
D: NA
J: TRBJ2-7
DNA: TGTGCCAGCAGACTCGACTCAGCCTCCTACGAGCAGTACTTC
CDR3: CASRLDSASYEQYF

V: TRBV9
size: NA
D: NA
J: TRBJ1-1
DNA: TGTGCCAGCAGCCCCTCGTGGGGGGGGGCTGAAGCTTTCTTT
CDR3: CASSPSWGGAEAFF

V: TRBV18
size: NA
D: NA
J: TRBJ1-4
DNA: TGTGCCAGCTCACCCAACAGGGCCGAGAATGAAAAACTGTTTTTT
CDR3: CASSPNRAENEKLFF

V: TRBV27
size: NA
D: TRBD2
J: TRBJ2-7
DNA: TGTGCCAGCAGTACCCGACTAGCGCTACACGAGCAGTACTTC
CDR3: CASSTRLALHEQYF

V: TRBV19
size: NA
D: NA
J: TRBJ1-4
DNA: TGTGCCAGTAGCCTAACAGGGTTGAGTAATGAAAAACTGTTTTTT
CDR3: CASSLTGLSNEKLFF

V: TRBV2
size: NA
D: TRBD1
J: TRBJ2-5
DNA: TGTGCCAGCAGGGGCGGGACAGGGAGCGAGACCCAGTACTTC
CDR3: CASRGGTGSETQYF

V: TRBV5-5
size: NA
D: NA
J: TRBJ2-7
DNA: TGTGCCAGCAGCTTGGCGACGGGGGTTTACGAGCAGTACTTC
CDR3: CASSLATGVYEQYF

V: TRBV7-9
size: NA
D: TRBD1
J: TRBJ1-1
DNA: TGTGCCAGCAGCCAGGGACAGATTTACACTGAAGCTTTCTTT
CDR3: CASSQGQIYTEAFF

V: TRBV30
size: NA
D: TRBD2
J: TRBJ2-7
DNA: TGTGCCTGGAGTACTACTAGCGGGCAGTACTTC
CDR3: CAWSTTSGQYF

V: TRBV4-1
size: NA
D: TRBD1
J: TRBJ1-2
DNA: TGCGCCAGCAGCCAATTTCCAGGGGGTGTCTATGGCTACACCTTC
CDR3: CASSQFPGGVYGYTF

V: TRBV27
size: NA
D: TRBD1
J: TRBJ1-1
DNA: TGTGCCAGCAGTTTGGGGACAGGGATGAGGAACACTGAAGCTTTCTTT
CDR3: CASSLGTGMRNTEAFF

V: TRBV5-8
size: NA
D: TRBD2
J: TRBJ2-5
DNA: TGTGCCAGCAGCACCGGGACTAGCGGGGGGGAGACCCAGTACTTC
CDR3: CASSTGTSGGETQYF

V: TRBV6-1
size: NA
D: NA
J: TRBJ2-7
DNA: TGTGCCAGCAGACAGGGCTACGAGCAGTACTTC
CDR3: CASRQGYEQYF

V: TRBV5-6
size: NA
D: NA
J: TRBJ2-1
DNA: TGTGCCAGCAGCTCGGGACTCCCCGGGGACAATGAGCAGTTCTTC
CDR3: CASSSGLPGDNEQFF

V: TRBV2
size: once
D: NA
J: TRBJ1-5
DNA: TGTGCCAGCAGTGCCACTGGGAGGGATCAGCCCCAGCATTTT
CDR3: CASSATGRDQPQHF

V: TRBV4-2
size: NA
D: TRBD2
J: TRBJ2-4
DNA: TGTGCCAGCAGCCAAGAGGGACTAGCGGGAGGACGGGCCAAAAACATTCAGTACTTC
CDR3: CASSQEGLAGGRAKNIQYF

V: TRBV5-4
size: NA
D: TRBD2
J: TRBJ2-1
DNA: TGTGCCAGCAGCCAAGTAGGGCGGGAGGACCACAATGAGCAGTTCTTC
CDR3: CASSQVGREDHNEQFF